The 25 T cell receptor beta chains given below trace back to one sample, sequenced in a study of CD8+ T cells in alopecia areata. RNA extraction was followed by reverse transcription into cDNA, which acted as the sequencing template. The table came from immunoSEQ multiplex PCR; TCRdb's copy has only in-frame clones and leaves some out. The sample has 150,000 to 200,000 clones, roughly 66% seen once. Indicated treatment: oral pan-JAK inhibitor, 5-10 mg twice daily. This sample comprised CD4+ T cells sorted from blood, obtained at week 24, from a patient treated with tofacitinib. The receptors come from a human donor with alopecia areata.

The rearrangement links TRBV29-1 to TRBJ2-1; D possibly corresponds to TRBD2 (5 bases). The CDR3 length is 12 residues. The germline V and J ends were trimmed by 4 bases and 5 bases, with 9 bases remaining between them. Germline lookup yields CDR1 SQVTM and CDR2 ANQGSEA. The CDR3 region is CSVVPGDNEQFF. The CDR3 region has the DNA TGCAGCGTTGTACCCGGGGACAATGAGCAGTTCTTC.

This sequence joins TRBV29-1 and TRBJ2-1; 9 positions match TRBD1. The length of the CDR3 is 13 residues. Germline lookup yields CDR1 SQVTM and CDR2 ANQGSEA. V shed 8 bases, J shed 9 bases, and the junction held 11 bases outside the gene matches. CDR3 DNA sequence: TGCAGCTTCACGGGACAGGGCGGTGGTGAGCAGTTCTTC. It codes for CSFTGQGGGEQFF.

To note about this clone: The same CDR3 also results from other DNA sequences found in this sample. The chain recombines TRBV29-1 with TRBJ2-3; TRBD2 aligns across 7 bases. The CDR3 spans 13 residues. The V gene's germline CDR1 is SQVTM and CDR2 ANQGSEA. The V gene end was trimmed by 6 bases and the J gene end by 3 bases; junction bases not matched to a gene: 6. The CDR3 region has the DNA TGCAGCGTCGAACGGGGAGGGACAGATACGCAGTATTTT. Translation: CSVERGGTDTQYF.

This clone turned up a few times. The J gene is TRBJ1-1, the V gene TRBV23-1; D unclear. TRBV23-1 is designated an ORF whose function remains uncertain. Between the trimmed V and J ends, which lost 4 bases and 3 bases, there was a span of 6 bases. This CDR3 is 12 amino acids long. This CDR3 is CASSPRYTEAFF. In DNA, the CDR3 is TGCGCCAGCAGTCCGAGGTACACTGAAGCTTTCTTT.

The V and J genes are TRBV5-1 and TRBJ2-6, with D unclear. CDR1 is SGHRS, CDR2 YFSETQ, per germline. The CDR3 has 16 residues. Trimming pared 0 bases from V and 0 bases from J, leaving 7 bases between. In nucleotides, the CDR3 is TGCGCCAGCAGCTTGGGACCGAGCTCTGGGGCCAACGTCCTGACTTTC. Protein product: CASSLGPSSGANVLTF.

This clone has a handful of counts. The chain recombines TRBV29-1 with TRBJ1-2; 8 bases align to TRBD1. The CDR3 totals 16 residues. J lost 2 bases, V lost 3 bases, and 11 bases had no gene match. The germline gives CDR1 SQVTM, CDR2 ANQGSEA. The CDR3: CSVDSPKTGENYGYTF. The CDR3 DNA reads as TGCAGCGTTGATAGCCCTAAGACAGGGGAAAACTATGGCTACACCTTC.

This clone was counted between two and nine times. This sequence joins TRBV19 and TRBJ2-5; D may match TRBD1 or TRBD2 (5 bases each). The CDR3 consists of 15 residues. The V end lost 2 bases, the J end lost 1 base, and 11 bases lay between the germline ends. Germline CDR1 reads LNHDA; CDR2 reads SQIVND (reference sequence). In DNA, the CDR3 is TGTGCCAGTAGTATAAAAACCGGGACCCAAGAGACCCAGTACTTC. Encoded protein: CASSIKTGTQETQYF.

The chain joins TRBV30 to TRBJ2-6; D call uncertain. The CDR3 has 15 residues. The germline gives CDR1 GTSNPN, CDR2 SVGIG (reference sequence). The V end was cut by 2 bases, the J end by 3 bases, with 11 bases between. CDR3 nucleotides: TGTGCCTGGAGTCCCTGGTCGGATGGGGCCAACGTCCTGACTTTC. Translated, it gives CAWSPWSDGANVLTF.

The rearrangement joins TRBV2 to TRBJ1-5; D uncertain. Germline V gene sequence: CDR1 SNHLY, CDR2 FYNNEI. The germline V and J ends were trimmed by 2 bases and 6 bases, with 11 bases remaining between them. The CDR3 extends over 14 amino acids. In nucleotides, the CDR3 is TGTGCCAGCAGTGAATCGGCAGTGATTCAGCCCCAGCATTTT. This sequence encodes CASSESAVIQPQHF.

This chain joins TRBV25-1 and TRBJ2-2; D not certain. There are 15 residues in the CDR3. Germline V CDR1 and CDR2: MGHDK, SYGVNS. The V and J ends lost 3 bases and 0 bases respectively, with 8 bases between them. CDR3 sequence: CASSDDTANTGELFF. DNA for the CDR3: TGTGCCAGCAGTGACGACACGGCGAACACCGGGGAGCTGTTTTTT.

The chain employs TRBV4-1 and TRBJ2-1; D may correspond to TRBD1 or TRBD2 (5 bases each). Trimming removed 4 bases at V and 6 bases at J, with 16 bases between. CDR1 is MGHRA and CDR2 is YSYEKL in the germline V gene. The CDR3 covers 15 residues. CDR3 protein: CASSLGPQFPNEQFF. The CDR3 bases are TGCGCCAGCAGCCTGGGACCTCAGTTCCCCAATGAGCAGTTCTTC.

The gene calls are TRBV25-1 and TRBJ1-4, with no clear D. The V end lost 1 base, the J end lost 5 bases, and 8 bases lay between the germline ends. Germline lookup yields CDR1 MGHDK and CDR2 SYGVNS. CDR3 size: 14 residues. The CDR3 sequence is CASSESGKNEKLFF. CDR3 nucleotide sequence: TGTGCCAGCAGTGAATCCGGGAAAAATGAAAAACTGTTTTTT.

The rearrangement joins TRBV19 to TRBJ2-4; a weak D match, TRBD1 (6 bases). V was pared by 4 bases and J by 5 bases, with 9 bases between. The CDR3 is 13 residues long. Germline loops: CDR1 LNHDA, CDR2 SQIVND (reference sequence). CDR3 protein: CASSSTGQNIQYF. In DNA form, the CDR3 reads TGTGCCAGTAGTAGTACAGGGCAAAACATTCAGTACTTC. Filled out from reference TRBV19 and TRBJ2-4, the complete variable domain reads DGGITQSPKYLFRKEGQNVTLSCEQNLNHDAMYWYRQDPGQGLRLIYYSQIVNDFQKGDIAEGYSVSREKKESFPLTVTSAQKNPTAFYLCASSSTGQNIQYFGAGTRLSVL.

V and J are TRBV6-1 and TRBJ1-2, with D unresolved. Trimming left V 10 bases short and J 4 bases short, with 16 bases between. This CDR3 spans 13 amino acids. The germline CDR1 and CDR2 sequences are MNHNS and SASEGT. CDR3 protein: CATLVQLLYGYTF. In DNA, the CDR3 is TGTGCCACCTTAGTACAGCTTCTCTATGGCTACACCTTC.

CDR3 in DNA: TGTGCCTGGAGTAATGGGAACGATCAGCCCCAGCATTTT. It encodes CAWSNGNDQPQHF. The chain links TRBV30 to TRBJ1-5; D gene unclear. CDR1 and CDR2 (germline): GTSNPN, SVGIG (reference sequence). V lost 2 bases and J 5 bases, leaving 10 bases between the germline ends. CDR3 length: 13 residues.

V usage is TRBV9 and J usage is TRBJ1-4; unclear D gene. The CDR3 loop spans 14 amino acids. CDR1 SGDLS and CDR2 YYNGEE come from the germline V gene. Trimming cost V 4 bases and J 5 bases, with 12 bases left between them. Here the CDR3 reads CASSPTVNNEKLFF. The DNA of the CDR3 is TGTGCCAGCAGCCCCACAGTTAACAATGAAAAACTGTTTTTT.

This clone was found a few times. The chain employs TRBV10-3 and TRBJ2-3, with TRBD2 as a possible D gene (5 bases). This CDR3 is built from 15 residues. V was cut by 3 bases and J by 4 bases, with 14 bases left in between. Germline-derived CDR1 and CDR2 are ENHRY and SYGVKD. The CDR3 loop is CAISDRMAAADTQYF. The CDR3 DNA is TGTGCCATCAGTGATAGGATGGCAGCGGCAGATACGCAGTATTTT.

The CDR3 loop reads CASSTPLGLYGYTF. The DNA of the CDR3 is TGTGCCAGCAGTACACCCTTAGGGCTTTATGGCTACACCTTC. The rearrangement joins TRBV6-5 to TRBJ1-2; unclear D gene. There are 14 residues in the CDR3. Germline values: CDR1 MNHEY, CDR2 SVGAGI. Trimming removed 5 bases from V and 5 bases from J, with 15 bases in between.

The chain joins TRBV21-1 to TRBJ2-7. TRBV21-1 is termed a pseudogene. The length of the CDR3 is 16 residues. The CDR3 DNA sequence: TGTGCCAGCAGCAAAGAAAGGATGACGAGCCCTCGCGAGCAGTACTTC. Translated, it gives CASSKERMTSPREQYF.

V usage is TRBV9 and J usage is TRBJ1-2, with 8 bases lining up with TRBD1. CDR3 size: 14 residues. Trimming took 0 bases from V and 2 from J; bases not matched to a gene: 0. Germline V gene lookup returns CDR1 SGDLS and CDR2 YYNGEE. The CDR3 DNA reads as TGTGCCAGCAGCGTAGGGGACAGGAACTATGGCTACACCTTC. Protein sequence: CASSVGDRNYGYTF. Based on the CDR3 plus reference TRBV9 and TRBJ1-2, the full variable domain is DSGVTQTPKHLITATGQRVTLRCSPRSGDLSVYWYQQSLDQGLQFLIQYYNGEERAKGNILERFSAQQFPDLHSELNLSSLELGDSALYFCASSVGDRNYGYTFGSGTRLTVV.

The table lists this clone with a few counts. CDR3: CAWARDLQNSPLHF. CDR3 DNA: TGTGCCTGGGCCCGGGACCTCCAGAATTCACCCCTCCACTTT. This chain connects TRBV30 to TRBJ1-6; perhaps TRBD1 as D (5 bases). This CDR3 contains 14 residues. Germline lookup yields CDR1 GTSNPN and CDR2 SVGIG (reference sequence). With 5 bases removed from V and 7 bases from J, the gap between germline ends came to 15 bases.

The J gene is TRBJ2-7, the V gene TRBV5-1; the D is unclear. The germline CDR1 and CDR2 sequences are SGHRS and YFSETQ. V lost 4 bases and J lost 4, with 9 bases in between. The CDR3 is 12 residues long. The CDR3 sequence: CASSGKMYEQYF. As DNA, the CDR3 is TGCGCCAGCAGCGGTAAGATGTACGAGCAGTACTTC.

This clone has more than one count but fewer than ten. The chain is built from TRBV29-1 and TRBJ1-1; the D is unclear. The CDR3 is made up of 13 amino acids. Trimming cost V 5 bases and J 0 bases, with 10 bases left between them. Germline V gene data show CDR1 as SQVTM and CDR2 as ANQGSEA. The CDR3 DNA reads TGCAGCGTTTCAAGAAGCCTGAACACTGAAGCTTTCTTT. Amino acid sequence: CSVSRSLNTEAFF.

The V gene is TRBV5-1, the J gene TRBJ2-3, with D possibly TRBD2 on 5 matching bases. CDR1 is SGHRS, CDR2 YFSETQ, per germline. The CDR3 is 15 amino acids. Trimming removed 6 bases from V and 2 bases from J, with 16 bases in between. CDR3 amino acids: CASMDTSGVTDTQYF. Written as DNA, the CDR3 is TGCGCCAGCATGGATACGAGCGGTGTCACAGATACGCAGTATTTT.

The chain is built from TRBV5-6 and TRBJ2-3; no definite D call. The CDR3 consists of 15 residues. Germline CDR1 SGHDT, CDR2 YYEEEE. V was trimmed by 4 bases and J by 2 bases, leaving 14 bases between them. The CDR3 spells CASSRVGRTTDTQYF. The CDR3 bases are TGTGCCAGCAGCCGAGTGGGTCGAACCACAGATACGCAGTATTTT.